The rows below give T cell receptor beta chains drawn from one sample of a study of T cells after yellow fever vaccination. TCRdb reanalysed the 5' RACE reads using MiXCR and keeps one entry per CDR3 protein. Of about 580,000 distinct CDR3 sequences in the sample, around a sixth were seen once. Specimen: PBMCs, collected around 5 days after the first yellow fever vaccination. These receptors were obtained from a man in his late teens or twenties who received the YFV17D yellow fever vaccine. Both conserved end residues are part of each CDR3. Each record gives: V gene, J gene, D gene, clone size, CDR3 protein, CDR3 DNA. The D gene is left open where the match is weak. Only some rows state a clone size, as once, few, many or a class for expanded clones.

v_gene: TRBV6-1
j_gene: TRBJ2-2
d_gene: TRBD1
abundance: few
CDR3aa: CASKPETGEGELFF
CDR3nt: TGTGCCAGCAAACCCGAGACAGGGGAGGGGGAGCTGTTTTTT

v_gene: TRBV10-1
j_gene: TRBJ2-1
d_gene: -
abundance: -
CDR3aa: CASSGITRGSYNEQFF
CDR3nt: TGCGCCAGCAGTGGGATCACGCGGGGCTCCTACAATGAGCAGTTCTTC

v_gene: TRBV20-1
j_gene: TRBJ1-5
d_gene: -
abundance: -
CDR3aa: CSALSLTDSNQPQHF
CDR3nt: TGCAGTGCCTTAAGTCTGACAGATAGCAATCAGCCCCAGCATTTT

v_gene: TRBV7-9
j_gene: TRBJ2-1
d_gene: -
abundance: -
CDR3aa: CASSPHRVENSPGEQFF
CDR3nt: TGTGCCAGCAGCCCTCACAGGGTGGAGAATTCCCCTGGGGAGCAGTTCTTC

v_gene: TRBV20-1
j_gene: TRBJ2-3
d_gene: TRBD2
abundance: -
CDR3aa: CSARGRGGRGDSDTQYF
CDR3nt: TGCAGTGCTAGAGGACGGGGGGGTAGGGGTGATTCAGATACGCAGTATTTT

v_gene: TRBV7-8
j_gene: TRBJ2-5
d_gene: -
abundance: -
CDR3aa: CASSPGVGRGDGETQYF
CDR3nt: TGTGCCAGCAGCCCCGGTGTGGGTCGTGGGGACGGGGAGACCCAGTACTTC

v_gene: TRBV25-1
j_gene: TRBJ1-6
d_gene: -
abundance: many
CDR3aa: CASSETGRVKNSPLHF
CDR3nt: TGTGCCAGCAGTGAAACTGGCAGGGTGAAGAATTCACCCCTCCACTTT

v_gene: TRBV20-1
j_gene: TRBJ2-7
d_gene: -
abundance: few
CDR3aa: CSARANPDATYEQYF
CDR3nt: TGCAGTGCTAGAGCTAATCCGGACGCCACCTACGAGCAGTACTTC

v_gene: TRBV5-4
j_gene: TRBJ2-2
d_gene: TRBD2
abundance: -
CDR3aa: CASSFSRILAGGSNTGELFF
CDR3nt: TGTGCCAGCAGCTTCTCCCGGATACTAGCGGGGGGTTCGAACACCGGGGAGCTGTTTTTT

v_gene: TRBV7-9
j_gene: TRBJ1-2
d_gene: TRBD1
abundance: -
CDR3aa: CASSWGTGALYGYTF
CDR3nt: TGTGCCAGCAGCTGGGGGACAGGGGCACTCTATGGCTACACCTTC

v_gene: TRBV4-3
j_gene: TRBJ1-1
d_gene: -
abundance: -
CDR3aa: CASSQDTADAYTEAFF
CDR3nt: TGCGCCAGCAGCCAAGATACTGCGGACGCATACACTGAAGCTTTCTTT

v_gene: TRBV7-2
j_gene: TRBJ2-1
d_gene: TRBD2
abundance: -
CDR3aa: CASSLGRGDEQFF
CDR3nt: TGTGCCAGCAGCTTAGGGCGGGGGGATGAGCAGTTCTTC

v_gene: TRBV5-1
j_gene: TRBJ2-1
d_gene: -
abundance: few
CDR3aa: CASSPPGWRDSYNEQFF
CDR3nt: TGCGCCAGCAGCCCCCCCGGTTGGCGGGACTCCTACAATGAGCAGTTCTTC

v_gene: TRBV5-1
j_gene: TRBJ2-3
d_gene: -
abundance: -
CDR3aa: CASSPIGGPSTDTQYF
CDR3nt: TGCGCCAGCAGCCCCATCGGGGGGCCCAGCACAGATACGCAGTATTTT

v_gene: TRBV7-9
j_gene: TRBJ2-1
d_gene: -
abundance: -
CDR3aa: CASNLGGSYNEQFF
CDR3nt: TGTGCCAGCAACCTCGGGGGATCCTACAATGAGCAGTTCTTC

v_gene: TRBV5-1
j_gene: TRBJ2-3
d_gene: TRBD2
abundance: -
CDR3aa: CASSPGLAGGSYTQYF
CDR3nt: TGCGCCAGCAGCCCCGGACTAGCGGGGGGTTCTTATACGCAGTATTTT

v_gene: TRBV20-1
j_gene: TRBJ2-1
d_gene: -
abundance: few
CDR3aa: CSASPGGLYYNEQFF
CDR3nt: TGCAGTGCTAGCCCCGGGGGGCTCTACTACAATGAGCAGTTCTTC

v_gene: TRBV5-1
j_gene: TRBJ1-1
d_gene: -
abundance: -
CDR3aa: CASNGDKNTEAFF
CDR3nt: TGCGCCAGCAACGGCGATAAGAACACTGAAGCTTTCTTT

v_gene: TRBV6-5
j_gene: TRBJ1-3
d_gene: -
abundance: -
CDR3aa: CASSYSLQGTGNTIYF
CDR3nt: TGTGCCAGCAGTTACTCCCTGCAGGGGACTGGAAACACCATATATTTT

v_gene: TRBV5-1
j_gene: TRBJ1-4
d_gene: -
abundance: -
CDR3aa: CASSLGVSPTNEKLFF
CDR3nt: TGCGCCAGCAGCTTGGGGGTCAGTCCAACTAATGAAAAACTGTTTTTT

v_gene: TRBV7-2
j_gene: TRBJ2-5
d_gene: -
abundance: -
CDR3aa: CASSPTLPATQETQYF
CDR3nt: TGTGCCAGCAGCCCGACCCTACCCGCGACCCAAGAGACCCAGTACTTC

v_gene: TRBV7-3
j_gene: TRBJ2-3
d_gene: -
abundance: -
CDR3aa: CASSLTLSSTDTQYF
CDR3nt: TGTGCCAGCAGCTTAACACTCTCTAGCACAGATACGCAGTATTTT

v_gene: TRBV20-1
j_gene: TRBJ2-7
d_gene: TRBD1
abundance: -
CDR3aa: CSARDRTDPYEQYF
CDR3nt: TGCAGTGCCCGGGACAGGACCGACCCCTACGAGCAGTACTTC

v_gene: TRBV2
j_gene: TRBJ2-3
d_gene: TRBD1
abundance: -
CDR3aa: CASSEGQGFKDTQYF
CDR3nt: TGTGCCAGCAGTGAAGGACAGGGTTTTAAAGATACGCAGTATTTT

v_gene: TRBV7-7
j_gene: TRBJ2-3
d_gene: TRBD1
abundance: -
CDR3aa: CASSSTGRADTQYF
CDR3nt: TGTGCCAGCAGCTCGACAGGGCGCGCAGATACGCAGTATTTT

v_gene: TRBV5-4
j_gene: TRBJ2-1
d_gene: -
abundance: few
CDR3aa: CASSLVSGNEQFF
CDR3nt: TGTGCCAGCAGCTTGGTGTCCGGTAATGAGCAGTTCTTC

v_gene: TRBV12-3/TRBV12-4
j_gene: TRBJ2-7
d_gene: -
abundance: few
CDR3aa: CASTGVKLDEQYF
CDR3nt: TGTGCCAGCACGGGGGTAAAACTGGACGAGCAGTACTTC

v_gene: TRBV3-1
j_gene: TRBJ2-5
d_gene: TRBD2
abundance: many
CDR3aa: CASSPTSGAETQYF
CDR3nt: TGTGCCAGCAGCCCCACTAGCGGGGCCGAGACCCAGTACTTC

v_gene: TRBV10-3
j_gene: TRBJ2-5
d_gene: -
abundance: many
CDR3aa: CAIKPSHGGNQETQYF
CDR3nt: TGTGCCATCAAGCCCTCTCACGGGGGTAACCAAGAGACCCAGTACTTC

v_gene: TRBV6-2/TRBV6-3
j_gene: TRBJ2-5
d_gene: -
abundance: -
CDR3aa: CASSRQGPLQETQYF
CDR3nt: TGTGCCAGCAGTCGGCAGGGACCGCTGCAAGAGACCCAGTACTTC

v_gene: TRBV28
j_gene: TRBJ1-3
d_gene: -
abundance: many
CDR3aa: CASSSASSGNTIYF
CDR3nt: TGTGCCAGCAGTTCTGCGAGCTCTGGAAACACCATATATTTT

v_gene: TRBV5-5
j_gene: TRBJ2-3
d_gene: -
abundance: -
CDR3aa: CASTVPGTTVGDTQYF
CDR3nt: TGTGCCAGCACCGTTCCCGGGACGACCGTCGGGGATACGCAGTATTTT

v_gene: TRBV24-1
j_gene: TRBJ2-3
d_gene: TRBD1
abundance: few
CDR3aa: CATRDRLADTQYF
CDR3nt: TGTGCCACCCGGGACAGGCTCGCAGATACGCAGTATTTT

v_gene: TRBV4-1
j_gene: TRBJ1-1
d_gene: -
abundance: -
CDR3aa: CASSQGRSTEAFF
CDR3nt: TGCGCCAGCAGCCAGGGGCGGAGCACTGAAGCTTTCTTT

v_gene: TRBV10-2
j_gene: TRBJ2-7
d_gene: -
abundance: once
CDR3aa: CASSENPGEQYF
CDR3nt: TGCGCCAGCAGTGAAAATCCAGGCGAGCAGTACTTC

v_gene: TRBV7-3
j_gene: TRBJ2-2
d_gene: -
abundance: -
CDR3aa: CASSFQGGRNTGELFF
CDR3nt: TGTGCCAGCAGCTTCCAGGGGGGGCGGAACACCGGGGAGCTGTTTTTT

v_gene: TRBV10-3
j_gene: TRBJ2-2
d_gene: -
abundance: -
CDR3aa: CAISEFRRDTGELFF
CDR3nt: TGTGCCATCAGTGAGTTCAGGCGAGACACCGGGGAGCTGTTTTTT

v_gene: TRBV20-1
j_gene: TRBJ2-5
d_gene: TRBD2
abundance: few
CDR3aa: CSATRTSGGARLTQYF
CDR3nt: TGCAGTGCTACTAGGACTAGCGGGGGGGCAAGATTGACCCAGTACTTC

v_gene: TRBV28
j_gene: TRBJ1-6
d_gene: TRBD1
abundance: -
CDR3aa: CASTPRGPESPLHF
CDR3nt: TGTGCCAGCACCCCAAGGGGGCCAGAGTCACCCCTCCACTTT

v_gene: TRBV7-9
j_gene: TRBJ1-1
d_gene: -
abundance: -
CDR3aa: CASNLRGGNTEAFF
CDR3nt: TGTGCCAGCAACCTGAGAGGAGGGAACACTGAAGCTTTCTTT

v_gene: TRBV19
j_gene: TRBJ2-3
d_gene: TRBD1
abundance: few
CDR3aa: CASSTTLGQGTTYF
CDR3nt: TGTGCCAGTAGTACGACACTCGGACAGGGAACGACGTATTTT

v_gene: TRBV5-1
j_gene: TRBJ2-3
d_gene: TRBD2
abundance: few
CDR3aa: CASSAIGLAGSDTQYF
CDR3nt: TGCGCCAGCAGCGCCATTGGACTAGCGGGATCAGATACGCAGTATTTT

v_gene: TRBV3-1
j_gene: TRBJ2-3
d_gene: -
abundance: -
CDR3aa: CASSRDSVSDTQYF
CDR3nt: TGTGCCAGCAGCCGGGACTCCGTGTCAGATACGCAGTATTTT

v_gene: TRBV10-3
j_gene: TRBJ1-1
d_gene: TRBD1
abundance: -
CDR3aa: CAIRGTGGKTEAFF
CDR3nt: TGTGCCATCAGGGGGACAGGGGGAAAAACTGAAGCTTTCTTT

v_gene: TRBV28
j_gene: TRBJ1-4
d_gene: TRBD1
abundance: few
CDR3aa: CASIEPGQGYEKLFF
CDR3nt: TGTGCCAGCATAGAACCGGGACAGGGATATGAAAAACTGTTTTTT

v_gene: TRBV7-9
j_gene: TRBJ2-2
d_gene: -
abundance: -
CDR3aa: CASSLPNTGELFF
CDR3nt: TGTGCCAGCAGCCTTCCTAACACCGGGGAGCTGTTTTTT

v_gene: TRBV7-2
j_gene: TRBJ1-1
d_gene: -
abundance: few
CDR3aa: CASSQGVRGQEAFF
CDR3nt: TGTGCCAGCAGCCAAGGGGTCCGCGGACAAGAAGCTTTCTTT

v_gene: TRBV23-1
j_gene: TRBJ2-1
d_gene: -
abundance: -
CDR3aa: CATSLLPRGSYNEQFF
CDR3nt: TGCGCCACCTCTCTGCTACCCCGGGGCTCCTACAATGAGCAGTTCTTC

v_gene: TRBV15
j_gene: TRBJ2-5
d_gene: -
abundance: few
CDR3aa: CATSRDSGVETQYF
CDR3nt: TGTGCCACCAGCAGAGATTCCGGGGTGGAGACCCAGTACTTC